Listed below are T cell receptor beta chains from one sample, sequenced in a study of T-cell reconstitution after alpha-beta-depleted transplantation in children. One entry per CDR3 protein results from TCRdb running MiXCR on the PCR reads. This sample yields approximately 980,000 distinct CDR3 sequences, of which roughly 29% are seen a single time; under 30% belongs to the top ten. Sequencing used PBMCs, mostly from graft donor cells, obtained 360 days after TCRalphabeta/CD19-depleted stem cell transplant. These receptors originate from a boy under two years old who had a stem cell transplant for SCID, so the T cells may come from the graft donor. Both conserved end residues are part of each CDR3. Each record gives: CDR3 protein, clone size, CDR3 length, V gene. Expanded clones are given a class, and other clones once, few, many or no size at all.

CASSFWGRNPGELFF few 15 TRBV5-1
CASSFSGTGAFF . 12 TRBV12-3/TRBV12-4
CASSGDFLRSSYNEQFF few 17 TRBV10-2
CASSLAPTSSYNEQFF . 16 TRBV7-2
CASSHLAGAEQYF . 13 TRBV3-1
CSAFYSPGGSFF . 12 TRBV20-1
CASSQGRDRGDTEAFF many 16 TRBV3-1
CASSLVQPGEANVLTF once 16 TRBV12-3/TRBV12-4
CASRPVRGGTGELFF . 15 TRBV12-3/TRBV12-4
CSALPETDTQYF . 12 TRBV29-1
CSAGGLAGSEQYF . 13 TRBV20-1
CASSSGQGVPEQYF few 14 TRBV6-2/TRBV6-3
CASRLEVDGYTF few 12 TRBV5-1
CASRGGRAQETQYF . 14 TRBV12-3/TRBV12-4